Included here is one T cell receptor (beta chain) sequence, with context. Its antigen is as yet unknown. These data originate in a study of identical twins. Study-level points and caveats: Analyses of zero insertions could be partly confounded by invariant MAIT and iNKT cells. Carriage of fewer insertions was seen in abundant cord blood beta clonotypes, whereas memory repertoires showed none. Sequences that were out-of-frame, alpha and twin-shared displayed an excess of low generation probability.

Template switching added a universal primer binding site, and final cDNA carried unique molecular identifiers. One entry per CDR3 protein results from TCRdb running MiXCR on the 5' RACE reads. The data contain under 300,000 distinct CDR3 sequences, over 12% of them singletons. The CDR3 is 13 amino acids. Germline CDR1 is KGHSH and CDR2 is LQKENI. The V gene lost 6 bases and the J gene lost 11 bases, with 18 bases spanning the gap. The TCR was taken from a woman between 18 and 30 years old in good health. Sequences were obtained from memory (CD45RO+) T cells sorted from blood. This chain links TRBV18 with TRBJ2-3, with a tentative D call TRBD2 (7 bases). The CDR3 DNA is TGTGCCAGCTCCCCCGAGGGGGGGAGAAAGCAGTATTTT. Translated, it gives CASSPEGGRKQYF.